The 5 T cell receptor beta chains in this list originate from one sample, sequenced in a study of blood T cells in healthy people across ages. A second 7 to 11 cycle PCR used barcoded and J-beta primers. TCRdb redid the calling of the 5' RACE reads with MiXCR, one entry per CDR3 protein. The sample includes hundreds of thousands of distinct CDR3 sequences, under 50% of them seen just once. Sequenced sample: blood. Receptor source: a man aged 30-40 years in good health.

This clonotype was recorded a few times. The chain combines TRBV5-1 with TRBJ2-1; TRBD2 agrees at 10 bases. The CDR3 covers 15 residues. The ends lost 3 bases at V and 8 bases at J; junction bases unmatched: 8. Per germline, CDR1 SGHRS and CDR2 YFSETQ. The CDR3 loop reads CASSSGLAAVDEQFF. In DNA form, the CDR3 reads TGCGCCAGCAGCTCTGGACTAGCGGCTGTGGATGAGCAGTTCTTC.

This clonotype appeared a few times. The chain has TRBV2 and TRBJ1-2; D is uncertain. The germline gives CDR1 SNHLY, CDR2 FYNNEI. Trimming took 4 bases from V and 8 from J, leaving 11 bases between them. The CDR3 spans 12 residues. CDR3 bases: TGTGCCAGCAGTGCCCGGGGTCGGGGCTACACCTTC. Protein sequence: CASSARGRGYTF.

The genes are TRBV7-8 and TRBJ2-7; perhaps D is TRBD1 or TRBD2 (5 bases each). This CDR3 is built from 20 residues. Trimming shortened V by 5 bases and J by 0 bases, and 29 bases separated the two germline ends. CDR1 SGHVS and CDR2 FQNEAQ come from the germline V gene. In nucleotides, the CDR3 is TGTGCCAGCAGCCGCGTCTGGGACCGATTAAGTCCGACTTTCTCCTACGAGCAGTACTTC. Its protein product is CASSRVWDRLSPTFSYEQYF. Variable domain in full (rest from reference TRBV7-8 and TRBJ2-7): GAGVSQSPRYKVAKRGQDVALRCDPISGHVSLFWYQQALGQGPEFLTYFQNEAQLDKSGLPSDRFFAERPEGSVSTLKIQRTQQEDSAVYLCASSRVWDRLSPTFSYEQYFGPGTRLTVT.

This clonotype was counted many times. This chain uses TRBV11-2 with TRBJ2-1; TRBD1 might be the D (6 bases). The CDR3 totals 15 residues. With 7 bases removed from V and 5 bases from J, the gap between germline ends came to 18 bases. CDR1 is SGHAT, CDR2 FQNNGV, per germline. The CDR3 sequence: CASTSGRTGHNEQFF. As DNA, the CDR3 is TGTGCCAGCACCTCTGGGAGAACAGGGCACAATGAGCAGTTCTTC.

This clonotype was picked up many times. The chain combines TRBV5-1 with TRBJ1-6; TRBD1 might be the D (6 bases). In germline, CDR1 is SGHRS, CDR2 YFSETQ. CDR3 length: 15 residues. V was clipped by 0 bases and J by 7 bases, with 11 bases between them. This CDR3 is CASSLAQGGNSPLHF. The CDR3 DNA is TGCGCCAGCAGCTTGGCACAGGGCGGGAATTCACCCCTCCACTTT.